The present TCR beta chain was sequenced within a study of T cells in Graves' hyperthyroidism and ophthalmopathy. Overall study results and limits: Ophthalmopathy, as predicted by the model, came a median roughly 6.8 months after the prediction. Among clonotypes expanded in thyroid above 0.001, most were also found in blood. Researchers report that a 13 V-J model separated ophthalmopathy from stable hyperthyroidism.

The V end lost 0 bases, the J end lost 5 bases, and 7 bases lay between the germline ends. Germline lookup yields CDR1 DFQATT and CDR2 SNEGSKA (reference sequence). The CDR3 extends over 12 amino acids. Uncontrolled infection, other autoimmune disease, pregnancy or lactation excluded patients. Amplification of TCR beta CDR3 regions was performed using RNA transcripts as template. First-round RT-PCR with HTBI primers amplified the TCR CDR3 region. Each CDR3 protein is one row after TCRdb ran MiXCR on the multiplex PCR reads. Of 600,000 to 850,000 distinct CDR3 sequences in the sample, about 19% were seen once. This clonotype was found many times. The antigen is undetermined.

The chain links TRBV20-1 to TRBJ2-5; D not certain. The sequencing sample was made of blood. The TCR sequence derives from a woman between 50 and 59 years old with Graves' hyperthyroidism that later progressed to Graves' ophthalmopathy. CDR3 sequence reads: CSARDVGETQYF. CDR3 in DNA: TGCAGTGCTAGAGATGTTGGGGAGACCCAGTACTTC.